This record concerns one T cell receptor beta chain sequence. The CDR3 extends over 14 amino acids. Germline assignment: CDR1 SEHNR and CDR2 FQNEAQ (reference sequence). Deletions cut 7 bases from V and 7 bases from J, with 19 bases between. These data originate in a study of Ad26.COV2.S vaccination and SARS-CoV-2 variants. Study details: Once, or twice with 56 days between doses, Ad26.COV2.S was given intramuscularly.

Libraries were prepared by immunoSEQ multiplex PCR; TCRdb keeps only in-frame clonotypes and omits some of them. The table records 300,000 to 400,000 clones, 80% to 90% of them present only once. Treatment described: roughly 19 received Ad26.COV2.S at low or high dose, single or two shots; 5 received placebo; per-sample allocation not given. The samples were gathered on day 63 after the first injection of vaccine or placebo. The sequence was collected from a person between 18 and 60 years old who received the Ad26.COV2.S COVID-19 vaccine or a placebo. J is TRBJ1-2 and V is TRBV7-9; D is uncertain. The source material was peripheral blood, sampled in a trial of Ad26.COV2.S vaccine versus placebo. The CDR3 DNA reads TGTGCCAGCACCCGCGGCCAACTATCCGGTGGCTACACCTTC. This sequence encodes CASTRGQLSGGYTF.